Described below is a single TCR beta chain sequence and its context. Its antigen remains unidentified. Alongside a J-beta primer mix, a sample-barcoded 5' primer served in a second PCR lasting 7 to 11 cycles. Every cDNA molecule carried a tag from a template-switch adaptor bearing 12 random nucleotides. Any given sample supplied a minimum of 3 million CDR3-containing paired-end reads. TCRdb re-derived calls from the 5' RACE reads in MiXCR, one entry per CDR3 protein. The sample includes about 970,000 distinct CDR3 sequences, roughly 51% of them seen just once. This specimen belongs to a study of blood T cells in healthy people across ages. Study results and limitations: Older age went with lower TCR beta diversity per million T cells, in a roughly linear way.

The clonotype was recovered from a woman in her fifties or sixties in good health. Sequencing was carried out using blood.

This chain's CDR3 is CASSGEYNSPLHF. Here the CDR3 DNA reads TGTGCCAGCAGTGGGGAGTATAATTCACCCCTCCACTTT. The chain is built from TRBV25-1 and TRBJ1-6; D gene uncertain. The germline V and J ends were trimmed by 4 bases and 4 bases, with 5 bases remaining between them. CDR3 size: 13 residues. Per the germline V gene, CDR1 is MGHDK and CDR2 is SYGVNS.